This T cell receptor (beta chain) appears in the sequencing data of a study of shared clonotypes between healthy human individuals. General study points: Among the subsets, naive ones generally showed larger estimated richness than memory ones.

Concerning this clone: Its specificity is unknown.

The germline V gene has CDR1 SGHVS and CDR2 FQNEAQ. V trimming: 4 bases; J trimming: 0 bases; junction bases outside the gene matches: 6. The CDR3 has 16 residues. As processed by the authors: In the immunoSEQ data, sequences were junction-only and lacked quality scores, so filtering differed. Some clones are missing from TCRdb's copy, which holds only in-frame ones; the method was immunoSEQ multiplex PCR. V and J calls and clone size are given by that table; D and trimming were obtained from the DNA. The data contain approximately 700,000 clones, 60% to 75% of them seen just once; the ten biggest clones take up around 1.8%.

The chain couples TRBV7-8 to TRBJ1-5, with 7 bases lining up with TRBD1. Source material: memory CD4+ T cells sorted from blood. Stated subset: CD45RA-negative fraction. The clonotype was recovered from a woman in her twenties or thirties in good health. CDR3 bases: TGTGCCAGCAGCTCGTACGGACAGGATAGCAATCAGCCCCAGCATTTT. The encoded protein is CASSSYGQDSNQPQHF.